This T cell receptor (beta chain) was recorded in a study of technical replicates of blood from several donors. Profiled with immunoSEQ multiplex PCR; TCRdb holds only in-frame clones, not every one. The sample consists of some 94,000 clones, less than 96% of them appearing once. The sequence was collected from a human donor in good health. The material sequenced was T cells isolated from PBMCs.

CDR3: CASSIRPTSANYGYTF. CDR3 in DNA: TGTGCCAGTAGTATTAGGCCGACTAGCGCTAACTATGGCTACACCTTC. This chain uses TRBV19 with TRBJ1-2; D gene unclear. V was clipped by 3 bases and J by 0 bases, with 14 bases between them. In germline, CDR1 is LNHDA, CDR2 SQIVND (reference sequence). The CDR3 totals 16 residues.